This T cell receptor beta chain was sequenced for a study of response to subunit inactivated influenza vaccine. This clonotype came up many times. TCRdb reprocessed the RT-PCR reads with MiXCR, giving one entry per CDR3 protein. The sample has 600,000 to 850,000 distinct CDR3 sequences; about 14% are singletons. After removal of 8 bases from V and 7 bases from J, the junction contained 12 bases not matched to a gene. The CDR3 extends over 14 amino acids. Germline CDR1 reads SQVTM; CDR2 reads ANQGSEA. This sequence was found in a man between 45 and 60 years old who received an inactivated influenza vaccine. Sample: PBMCs from blood, taken 14 to 15 days before vaccination. The chain has TRBV29-1 and TRBJ2-1; 9 positions agree with TRBD2. CDR3 DNA sequence: TGCAGCCAAAGTGTAGCGGGAGTTCGGAATGAGCAGTTCTTC. Amino acids: CSQSVAGVRNEQFF.